This T cell receptor (beta chain) was recovered during a study of T cells after yellow fever vaccination. One entry per CDR3 protein results from TCRdb running MiXCR on the 5' RACE reads. The sample contains just over 300,000 distinct CDR3 sequences, less than 4.5% of which appear only once. The germline V gene encodes CDR1 SQVTM and CDR2 ANQGSEA. The V end was cut by 5 bases, the J end by 4 bases, with 8 bases between. This CDR3 comprises 11 residues. This clonotype appeared many times. The sequence came from a man aged 18-30 years who received the YFV17D yellow fever vaccine. The rearrangement links TRBV29-1 to TRBJ2-5; unclear D gene. Sequenced here: PBMCs, sampled on the day of the yellow fever booster vaccination. In DNA form, the CDR3 reads TGCAGCGTTCGTAATTTAGAGACCCAGTACTTC. This gives the protein CSVRNLETQYF.